These T cell receptor beta chains were read from a single sample in a study of T cells in Graves' hyperthyroidism and ophthalmopathy. A single record per CDR3 protein comes from TCRdb applying MiXCR to the multiplex PCR reads. The profile shows about 420,000 distinct CDR3 sequences, about 13% of them singletons. The sample consisted of blood. The receptors derive from a woman aged 18-29 years with Graves' hyperthyroidism. The CDR3 runs from the conserved cysteine through the conserved F or W. Fields, in order: V gene, J gene, clone size, D gene, CDR3 DNA, CDR3 protein. The D gene is left open where the match is weak. The listing skips clone size in some rows; elsewhere it reads once, few, many or a size class.

V: TRBV20-1; J: TRBJ1-6; size: -; D: -; DNA: TGCAGTGCTAGGAAGGGCCAGTATAATTCACCCCTCCACTTT; CDR3: CSARKGQYNSPLHF
V: TRBV27; J: TRBJ2-1; size: many; D: TRBD1; DNA: TGTGCCAGCAGTTTATACCCCGGGACAGATACCTACAATGAGCAGTTCTTC; CDR3: CASSLYPGTDTYNEQFF
V: TRBV7-9; J: TRBJ1-4; size: -; D: -; DNA: TGTGCCAGCAGCCCTAGGGCGGGGGTAACTAATGAAAAACTGTTTTTT; CDR3: CASSPRAGVTNEKLFF
V: TRBV30; J: TRBJ2-1; size: few; D: TRBD2; DNA: TGTGCCTGGACTAGCGGGCAAGTTTACAATGAGCAGTTCTTC; CDR3: CAWTSGQVYNEQFF
V: TRBV30; J: TRBJ2-1; size: -; D: TRBD2; DNA: TGTGCCTGGAGTGGGGGACTAGCGGGAGGTTTAAAGGAGCAGTTCTTC; CDR3: CAWSGGLAGGLKEQFF
V: TRBV29-1; J: TRBJ1-1; size: -; D: -; DNA: TGCAGCGTTGTAGTCCAGGAGGGGGGAAAAGCTTTCTTT; CDR3: CSVVVQEGGKAFF
V: TRBV28; J: TRBJ1-1; size: many; D: -; DNA: TGTGCCAGCCGCACCGGGACGTGGTTGGAAGCTTTCTTT; CDR3: CASRTGTWLEAFF
V: TRBV2; J: TRBJ1-5; size: many; D: TRBD1; DNA: TGTGCCAGCAGGTGGACAGGGACTAATCAGCCCCAGCATTTT; CDR3: CASRWTGTNQPQHF
V: TRBV10-2; J: TRBJ1-2; size: few; D: -; DNA: TGCGCCAGCAGTGAGTCTCCTCAGGGGTGGAGTGGCTACACCTTC; CDR3: CASSESPQGWSGYTF
V: TRBV29-1; J: TRBJ2-3; size: many; D: TRBD2; DNA: TGCAGCGCATTAGCGGGGGGGACAGATACGCAGTATTTT; CDR3: CSALAGGTDTQYF
V: TRBV2; J: TRBJ2-7; size: many; D: -; DNA: TGTGCCAGCAGTGAAGAGGGATCGGGCGAGCAGTACTTC; CDR3: CASSEEGSGEQYF
V: TRBV5-4; J: TRBJ2-1; size: -; D: -; DNA: TGTGCCAGCACCCGGACTCCCAAGGACTACAATGAGCAGTTCTTC; CDR3: CASTRTPKDYNEQFF
V: TRBV5-6; J: TRBJ2-2; size: few; D: TRBD2; DNA: TGTGCCAGCAGCGACAGCGGGAGTCGCACCGGGGAGCTGTTTTTT; CDR3: CASSDSGSRTGELFF
V: TRBV20-1; J: TRBJ2-5; size: few; D: TRBD1; DNA: TGCAGTGCTAGCGGGACAGGGAGAGGAGAGACCCAGTACTTC; CDR3: CSASGTGRGETQYF
V: TRBV30; J: TRBJ1-1; size: many; D: -; DNA: TGTGCCTGGAGTGTACTGCGGGGGGGACTTGAAGCTTTCTTT; CDR3: CAWSVLRGGLEAFF
V: TRBV3-1; J: TRBJ1-2; size: many; D: -; DNA: TGTGCCAGCAGCCAAGTGAGCAGGTCTGGAGGCTACACCTTC; CDR3: CASSQVSRSGGYTF
V: TRBV5-6; J: TRBJ1-5; size: few; D: -; DNA: TGTGCCAGCAGACTAGCGACAGATACGCAGCATTTT; CDR3: CASRLATDTQHF
V: TRBV7-9; J: TRBJ2-1; size: many; D: TRBD1; DNA: TGTGCCAGCAGCTTCGGGGGACAGGGGAGGGGCAATGAGCAGTTCTTC; CDR3: CASSFGGQGRGNEQFF
V: TRBV2; J: TRBJ1-4; size: many; D: -; DNA: TGTGCCAGCAGTGGTCTGACTAATGAAAAACTGTTTTTT; CDR3: CASSGLTNEKLFF
V: TRBV9; J: TRBJ1-2; size: few; D: -; DNA: TGTGCCAGCAGCGTAGGGACTCCCGAGAGGTTGGATGGCTACACCTTC; CDR3: CASSVGTPERLDGYTF
V: TRBV7-2; J: TRBJ2-7; size: many; D: -; DNA: TGTGCCAGCAGCTTAGGTAGCGGAGCAACCTACGAGCAGTACTTC; CDR3: CASSLGSGATYEQYF
V: TRBV2; J: TRBJ1-4; size: many; D: -; DNA: TGTGCCAGCAGTCTAGGTGTGGCAGGGAATGAAAAACTGTTTTTT; CDR3: CASSLGVAGNEKLFF
V: TRBV27; J: TRBJ1-5; size: many; D: -; DNA: TGTGCCAGCAGTTTCGGCGACAATCAGCCCCAGCATTTT; CDR3: CASSFGDNQPQHF
V: TRBV20-1; J: TRBJ2-7; size: few; D: TRBD2; DNA: TGCAGTGCTGACGAGCGGGGGTCATCCTACGAGCAGTACTTC; CDR3: CSADERGSSYEQYF
V: TRBV10-3; J: TRBJ1-1; size: many; D: -; DNA: TGTGCCATCAGTGCCACCCAGGGAGAGGGGAACACTGAAGCTTTCTTT; CDR3: CAISATQGEGNTEAFF
V: TRBV29-1; J: TRBJ1-1; size: many; D: -; DNA: TGCAGCGTTGAACTTAAGGCTTTGAACACTGAAGCTTTCTTT; CDR3: CSVELKALNTEAFF
V: TRBV12-3/TRBV12-4; J: TRBJ2-1; size: many; D: -; DNA: TGTGCCAGCAGTTCTCGTCCGGGGTACTACAATGAGCAGTTCTTC; CDR3: CASSSRPGYYNEQFF
V: TRBV24-1; J: TRBJ2-3; size: few; D: -; DNA: TGTGCCACCAGTGATTACACAGATACGCAGTATTTT; CDR3: CATSDYTDTQYF
V: TRBV19; J: TRBJ2-7; size: -; D: TRBD2; DNA: TGTGCCAGTAGTACTAGCGGGATCTACGAGCAGTACTTC; CDR3: CASSTSGIYEQYF
V: TRBV7-2; J: TRBJ2-1; size: many; D: TRBD2; DNA: TGTGCCAGCCAAGGACTAGCGGGAGGACGCTCCTACAATGAGCAGTTCTTC; CDR3: CASQGLAGGRSYNEQFF
V: TRBV30; J: TRBJ1-6; size: -; D: -; DNA: TGTGCCTGGAGTCCTTGGACCGTGCAGAGCTCCTATAATTCACCCCTCCACTTT; CDR3: CAWSPWTVQSSYNSPLHF
V: TRBV12-3/TRBV12-4; J: TRBJ2-3; size: many; D: TRBD2; DNA: TGTGCCAGCAGTTTTCGTAGCGGGAGTGCGACAGATACGCAGTATTTT; CDR3: CASSFRSGSATDTQYF
V: TRBV20-1; J: TRBJ2-1; size: many; D: -; DNA: TGCAGTGCTAGGTCCGGGGGCAGGGGAGAGCAGTTCTTC; CDR3: CSARSGGRGEQFF
V: TRBV7-2; J: TRBJ2-3; size: many; D: -; DNA: TGTGCCAGCAGCTTAGGGCCTCTAGGGAGCACAGATACGCAGTATTTT; CDR3: CASSLGPLGSTDTQYF
V: TRBV29-1; J: TRBJ2-1; size: few; D: TRBD1; DNA: TGCAGCGTGGGCTTTTACGGACAGGGGGAAGCACAGTTCTTC; CDR3: CSVGFYGQGEAQFF
V: TRBV27; J: TRBJ2-6; size: many; D: -; DNA: TGTGCCAGCAGTTTATCGACTGGGGCCAACGTCCTGACTTTC; CDR3: CASSLSTGANVLTF
V: TRBV11-2; J: TRBJ2-7; size: -; D: -; DNA: TGTGCCAGCAGCTCCCTGGGTGGTTTCCCTATTTCCTACGAGCAGTACTTC; CDR3: CASSSLGGFPISYEQYF
V: TRBV5-8; J: TRBJ1-1; size: few; D: -; DNA: TGTGCCAGCACCAATCCGAGGGTGAACACTGAAGCTTTCTTT; CDR3: CASTNPRVNTEAFF
V: TRBV7-2; J: TRBJ2-7; size: many; D: TRBD2; DNA: TGTGCCAGCAGCTTATGGGCGGGAGGCGACTACGAGCAGTACTTC; CDR3: CASSLWAGGDYEQYF
V: TRBV27; J: TRBJ2-1; size: -; D: -; DNA: TGTGCCAGCAGCACGGCAGGGTACAATGGGCAGTTCTTC; CDR3: CASSTAGYNGQFF
V: TRBV25-1; J: TRBJ1-1; size: few; D: -; DNA: TGTGCCAGCCGCCCTCTCGGCCGCCTGAACACTGAAGCTTTCTTT; CDR3: CASRPLGRLNTEAFF
V: TRBV5-1; J: TRBJ2-3; size: many; D: -; DNA: TGCGCCAGCAGCTTGGTGTTTTCTAGCACAGATACGCAGTATTTT; CDR3: CASSLVFSSTDTQYF
V: TRBV15; J: TRBJ1-1; size: few; D: TRBD1; DNA: TGTGCCACCAGCAGAGCCTCATTTGGAATGGGGACAGGGAGGACTGAAGCTTTCTTT; CDR3: CATSRASFGMGTGRTEAFF
V: TRBV29-1; J: TRBJ1-2; size: many; D: -; DNA: TGCAGCGTTGAAGACAGTTTCAACTATGGCTACACCTTC; CDR3: CSVEDSFNYGYTF
V: TRBV19; J: TRBJ2-5; size: -; D: TRBD2; DNA: TGTGCCAGTAGTGCCCCGGGAGGCCACCAAGAGACCCAGTACTTC; CDR3: CASSAPGGHQETQYF
V: TRBV7-2; J: TRBJ2-7; size: many; D: TRBD2; DNA: TGTGCCAGCAGCTCCCGCCCCGCGGGAGGGTCCATTGGCGAGCAGTACTTC; CDR3: CASSSRPAGGSIGEQYF
V: TRBV20-1; J: TRBJ2-1; size: many; D: -; DNA: TGCAGTGCTAGAGGCTTAGGGCAGTTCTTGAACAATGAGCAGTTCTTC; CDR3: CSARGLGQFLNNEQFF
V: TRBV11-3; J: TRBJ2-2; size: few; D: -; DNA: TGTGCCAGCAGCTTAGATGAGGCCGGGGAGCTGTTTTTT; CDR3: CASSLDEAGELFF
V: TRBV6-1; J: TRBJ2-1; size: many; D: -; DNA: TGTGCCAGCAGTCGGGGACTGTCCCCCTCCTACAATGAGCAGTTCTTC; CDR3: CASSRGLSPSYNEQFF